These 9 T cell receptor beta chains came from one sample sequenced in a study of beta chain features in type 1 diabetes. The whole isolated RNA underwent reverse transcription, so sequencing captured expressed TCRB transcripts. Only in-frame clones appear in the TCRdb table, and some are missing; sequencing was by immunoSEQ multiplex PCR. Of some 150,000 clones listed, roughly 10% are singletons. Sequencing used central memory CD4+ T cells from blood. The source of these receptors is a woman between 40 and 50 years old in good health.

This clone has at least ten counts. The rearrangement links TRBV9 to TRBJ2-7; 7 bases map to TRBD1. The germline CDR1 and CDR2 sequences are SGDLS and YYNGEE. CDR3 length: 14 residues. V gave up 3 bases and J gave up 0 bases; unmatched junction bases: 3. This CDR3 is CASSATGSSYEQYF. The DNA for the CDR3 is TGTGCCAGCAGCGCGACAGGGAGCTCCTACGAGCAGTACTTC.

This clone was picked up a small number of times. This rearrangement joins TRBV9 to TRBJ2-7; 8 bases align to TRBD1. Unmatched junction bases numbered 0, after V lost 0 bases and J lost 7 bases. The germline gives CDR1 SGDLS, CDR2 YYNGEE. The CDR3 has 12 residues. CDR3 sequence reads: CASSVGTGEQYF. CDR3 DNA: TGTGCCAGCAGCGTAGGGACAGGGGAGCAGTACTTC.

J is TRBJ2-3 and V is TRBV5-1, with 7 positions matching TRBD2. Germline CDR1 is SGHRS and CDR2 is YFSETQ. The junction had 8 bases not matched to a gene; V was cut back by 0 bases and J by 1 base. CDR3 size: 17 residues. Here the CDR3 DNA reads TGCGCCAGCAGCTTGGAAGCGGGCCGGGGGGGCACAGATACGCAGTATTTT. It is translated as CASSLEAGRGGTDTQYF.

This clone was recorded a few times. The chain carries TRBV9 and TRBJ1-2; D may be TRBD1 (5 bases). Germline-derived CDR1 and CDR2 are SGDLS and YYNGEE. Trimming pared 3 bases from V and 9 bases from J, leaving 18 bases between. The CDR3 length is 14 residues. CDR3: CASSAGTDLSRYTF. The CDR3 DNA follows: TGTGCCAGCAGCGCCGGGACTGACCTCTCTCGCTACACCTTC.

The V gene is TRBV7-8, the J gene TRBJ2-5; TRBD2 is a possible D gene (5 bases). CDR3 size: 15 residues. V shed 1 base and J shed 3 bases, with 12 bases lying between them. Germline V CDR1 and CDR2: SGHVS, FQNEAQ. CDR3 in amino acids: CASSLDPGNKETQYF. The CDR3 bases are TGTGCCAGCAGCTTAGATCCGGGGAATAAAGAGACCCAGTACTTC.

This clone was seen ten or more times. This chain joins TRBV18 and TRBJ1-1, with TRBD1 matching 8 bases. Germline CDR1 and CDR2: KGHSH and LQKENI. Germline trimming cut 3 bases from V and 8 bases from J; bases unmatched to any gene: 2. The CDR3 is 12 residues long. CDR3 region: CASSPDRAEAFF. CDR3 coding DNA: TGTGCCAGCTCACCGGACAGGGCGGAAGCTTTCTTT.

In DNA form, the CDR3 reads TGCAGCGTTGAAGATCCCCGGACAGATACGCAGTATTTT. This encodes CSVEDPRTDTQYF. This chain joins TRBV29-1 and TRBJ2-3, with D unclear. CDR3 length: 13 amino acids. The V end lost 0 bases, the J end lost 3 bases, and 7 bases lay between the germline ends. Germline V CDR1 and CDR2: SQVTM, ANQGSEA.

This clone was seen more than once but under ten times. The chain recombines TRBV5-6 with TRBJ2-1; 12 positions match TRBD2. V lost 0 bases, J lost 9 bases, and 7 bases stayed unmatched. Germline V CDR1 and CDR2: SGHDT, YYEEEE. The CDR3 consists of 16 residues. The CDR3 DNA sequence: TGTGCCAGCAGCTTGGGGGGGACTAGCGGGTACGGTGAGCAGTTCTTC. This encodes CASSLGGTSGYGEQFF.

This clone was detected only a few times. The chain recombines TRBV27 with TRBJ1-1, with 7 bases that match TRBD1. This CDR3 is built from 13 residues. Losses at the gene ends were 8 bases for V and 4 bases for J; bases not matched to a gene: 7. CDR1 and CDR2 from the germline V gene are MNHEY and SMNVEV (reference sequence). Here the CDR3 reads CASGRQGSTEAFF. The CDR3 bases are TGTGCCAGCGGTCGACAGGGAAGCACTGAAGCTTTCTTT.